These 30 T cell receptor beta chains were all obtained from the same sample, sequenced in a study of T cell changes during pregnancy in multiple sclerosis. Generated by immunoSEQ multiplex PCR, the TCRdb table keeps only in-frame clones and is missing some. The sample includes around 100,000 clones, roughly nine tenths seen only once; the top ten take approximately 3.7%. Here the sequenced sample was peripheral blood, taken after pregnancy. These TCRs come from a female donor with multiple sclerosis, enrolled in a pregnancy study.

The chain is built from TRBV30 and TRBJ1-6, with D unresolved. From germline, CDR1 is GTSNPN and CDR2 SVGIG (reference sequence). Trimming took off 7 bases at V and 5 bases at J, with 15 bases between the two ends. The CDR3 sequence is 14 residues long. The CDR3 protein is CASGELVDNSPLHF. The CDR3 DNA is TGTGCCTCCGGAGAACTGGTAGATAATTCACCCCTCCACTTT.

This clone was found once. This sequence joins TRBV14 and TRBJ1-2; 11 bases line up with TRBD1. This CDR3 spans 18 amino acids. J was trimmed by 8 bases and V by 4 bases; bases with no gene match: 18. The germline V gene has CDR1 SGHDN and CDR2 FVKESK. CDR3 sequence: CASSLGQGALLELGGYTF. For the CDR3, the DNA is TGTGCCAGCAGCCTAGGACAGGGGGCGCTTCTAGAACTGGGCGGCTACACCTTC.

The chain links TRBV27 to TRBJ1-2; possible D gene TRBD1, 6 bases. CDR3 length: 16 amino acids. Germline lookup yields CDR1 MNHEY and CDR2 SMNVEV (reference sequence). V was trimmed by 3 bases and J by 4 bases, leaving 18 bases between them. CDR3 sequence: CASSFLPQGSAYGYTF. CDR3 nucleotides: TGTGCCAGCAGTTTCCTCCCGCAGGGGTCGGCCTATGGCTACACCTTC.

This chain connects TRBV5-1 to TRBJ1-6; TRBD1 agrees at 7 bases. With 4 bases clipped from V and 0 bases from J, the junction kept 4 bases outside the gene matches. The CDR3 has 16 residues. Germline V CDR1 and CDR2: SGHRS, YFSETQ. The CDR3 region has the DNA TGCGCCAGCAGCCCCAGGGGGAGCTCCTATAATTCACCCCTCCACTTT. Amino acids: CASSPRGSSYNSPLHF.

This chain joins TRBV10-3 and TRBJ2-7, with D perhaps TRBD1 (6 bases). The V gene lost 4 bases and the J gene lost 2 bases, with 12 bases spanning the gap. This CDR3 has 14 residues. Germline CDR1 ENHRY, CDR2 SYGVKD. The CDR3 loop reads CAISAEQGTYEQYF. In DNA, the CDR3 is TGTGCCATCAGTGCCGAACAGGGTACCTACGAGCAGTACTTC.

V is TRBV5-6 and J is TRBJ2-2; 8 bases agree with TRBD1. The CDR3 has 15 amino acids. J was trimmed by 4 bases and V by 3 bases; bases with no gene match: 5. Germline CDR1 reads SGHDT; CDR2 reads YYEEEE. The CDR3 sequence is CASSWGQESTGELFF. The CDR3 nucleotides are TGTGCCAGCAGCTGGGGACAGGAGAGCACCGGGGAGCTGTTTTTT.

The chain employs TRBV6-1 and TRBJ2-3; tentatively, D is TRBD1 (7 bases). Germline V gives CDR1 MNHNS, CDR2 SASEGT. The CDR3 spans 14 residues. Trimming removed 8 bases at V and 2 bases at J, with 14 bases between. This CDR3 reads CASQGGGFTDTQYF. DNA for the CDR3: TGTGCCAGCCAGGGGGGAGGATTCACAGATACGCAGTATTTT.

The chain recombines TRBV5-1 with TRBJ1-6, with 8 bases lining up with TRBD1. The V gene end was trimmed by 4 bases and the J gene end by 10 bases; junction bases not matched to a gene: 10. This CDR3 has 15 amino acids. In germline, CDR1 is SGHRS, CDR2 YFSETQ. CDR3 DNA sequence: TGCGCCAGCAGCCTAAAAGGACAGGGAGGATCACCCCTCCACTTT. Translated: CASSLKGQGGSPLHF. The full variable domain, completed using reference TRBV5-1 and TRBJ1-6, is KAGVTQTPRYLIKTRGQQVTLSCSPISGHRSVSWYQQTPGQGLQFLFEYFSETQRNKGNFPGRFSGRQFSNSRSEMNVSTLELGDSALYLCASSLKGQGGSPLHFGNGTRLTVT.

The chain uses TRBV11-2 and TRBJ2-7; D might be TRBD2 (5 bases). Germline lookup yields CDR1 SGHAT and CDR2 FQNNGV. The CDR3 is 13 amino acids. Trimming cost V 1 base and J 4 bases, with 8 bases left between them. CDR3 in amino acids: CASSLGPGYEQYF. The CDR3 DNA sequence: TGTGCCAGCAGCTTAGGTCCGGGATACGAGCAGTACTTC.

The CDR3 sequence: CASRLDRASIDTQYF. DNA for the CDR3: TGTGCCAGCAGACTCGACAGGGCGAGTATAGATACGCAGTATTTT. This chain uses TRBV6-1 with TRBJ2-3; 7 nucleotides align to TRBD1. CDR1 and CDR2 from the germline V gene are MNHNS and SASEGT. After removal of 6 bases from V and 5 bases from J, the junction contained 11 bases not matched to a gene. This CDR3 comprises 15 residues.

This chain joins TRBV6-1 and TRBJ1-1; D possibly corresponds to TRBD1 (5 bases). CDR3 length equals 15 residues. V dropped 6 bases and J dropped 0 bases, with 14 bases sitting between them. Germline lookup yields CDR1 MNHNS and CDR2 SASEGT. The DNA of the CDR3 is TGTGCCAGCAGAACTCAGGGTTCCATGAACACTGAAGCTTTCTTT. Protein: CASRTQGSMNTEAFF.

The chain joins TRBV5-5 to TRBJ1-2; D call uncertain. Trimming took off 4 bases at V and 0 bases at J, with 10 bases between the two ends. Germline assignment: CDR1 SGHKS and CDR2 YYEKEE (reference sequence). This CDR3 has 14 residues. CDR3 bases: TGTGCCAGCAGCCCCTGGCGGGCTAACTATGGCTACACCTTC. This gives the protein CASSPWRANYGYTF.

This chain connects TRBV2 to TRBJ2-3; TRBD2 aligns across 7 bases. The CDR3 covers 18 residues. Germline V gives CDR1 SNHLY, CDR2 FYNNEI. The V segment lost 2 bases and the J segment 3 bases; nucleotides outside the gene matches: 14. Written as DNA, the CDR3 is TGTGCCAGCAGTGAATGGGGACTGAGCGGGGCTTTTACAGATACGCAGTATTTT. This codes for CASSEWGLSGAFTDTQYF. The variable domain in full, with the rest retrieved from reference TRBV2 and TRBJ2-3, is EPEVTQTPSHQVTQMGQEVILRCVPISNHLYFYWYRQILGQKVEFLVSFYNNEISEKSEIFDDQFSVERPDGSNFTLKIRSTKLEDSAMYFCASSEWGLSGAFTDTQYFGPGTRLTVL.

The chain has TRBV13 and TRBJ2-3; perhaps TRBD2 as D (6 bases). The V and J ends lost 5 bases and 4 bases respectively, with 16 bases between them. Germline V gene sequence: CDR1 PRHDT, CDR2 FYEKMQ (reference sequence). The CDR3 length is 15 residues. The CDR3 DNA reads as TGTGCCAGCAGCCCCGCGGGATCCGGGGCAGATACGCAGTATTTT. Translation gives CASSPAGSGADTQYF. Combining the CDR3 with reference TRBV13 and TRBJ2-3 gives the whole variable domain AAGVIQSPRHLIKEKRETATLKCYPIPRHDTVYWYQQGPGQDPQFLISFYEKMQSDKGSIPDRFSAQQFSDYHSELNMSSLELGDSALYFCASSPAGSGADTQYFGPGTRLTVL.

CDR3 nucleotide sequence: TGTGCCAGCACCTTTAGGGACAGAAAAGTCTATGGCTACACCTTC. This codes for CASTFRDRKVYGYTF. The chain has TRBV5-6 and TRBJ1-2, with TRBD1 identical over 7 bases. J lost 4 bases, V lost 6 bases, and 12 bases had no gene match. CDR3 length: 15 amino acids. Germline lookup yields CDR1 SGHDT and CDR2 YYEEEE.

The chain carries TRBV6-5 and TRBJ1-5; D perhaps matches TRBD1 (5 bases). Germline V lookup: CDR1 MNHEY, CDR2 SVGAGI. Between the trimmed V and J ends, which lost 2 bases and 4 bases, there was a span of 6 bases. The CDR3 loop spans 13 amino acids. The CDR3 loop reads CASSYRGNQPQHF. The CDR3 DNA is TGTGCCAGCAGTTACAGGGGTAATCAGCCCCAGCATTTT.

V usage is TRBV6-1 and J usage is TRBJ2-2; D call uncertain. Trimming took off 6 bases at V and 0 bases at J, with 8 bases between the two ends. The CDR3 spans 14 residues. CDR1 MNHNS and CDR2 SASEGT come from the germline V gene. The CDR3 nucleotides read TGTGCCAGCAGCTTACAGCCGAACACCGGGGAGCTGTTTTTT. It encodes CASSLQPNTGELFF.

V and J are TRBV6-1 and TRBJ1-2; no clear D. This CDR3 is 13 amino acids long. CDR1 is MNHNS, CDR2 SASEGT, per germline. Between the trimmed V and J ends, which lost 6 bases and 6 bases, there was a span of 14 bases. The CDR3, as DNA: TGTGCCAGCAGGGGAGGTGGAGGGAATGGCTACACCTTC. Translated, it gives CASRGGGGNGYTF.

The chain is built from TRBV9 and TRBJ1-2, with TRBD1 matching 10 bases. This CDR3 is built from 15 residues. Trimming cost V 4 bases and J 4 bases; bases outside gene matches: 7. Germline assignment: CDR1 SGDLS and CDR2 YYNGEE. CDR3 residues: CASSTRQGAGYGYTF. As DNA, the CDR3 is TGTGCCAGCAGCACGCGACAGGGGGCAGGCTATGGCTACACCTTC. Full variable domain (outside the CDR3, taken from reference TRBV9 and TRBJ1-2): DSGVTQTPKHLITATGQRVTLRCSPRSGDLSVYWYQQSLDQGLQFLIQYYNGEERAKGNILERFSAQQFPDLHSELNLSSLELGDSALYFCASSTRQGAGYGYTFGSGTRLTVV.

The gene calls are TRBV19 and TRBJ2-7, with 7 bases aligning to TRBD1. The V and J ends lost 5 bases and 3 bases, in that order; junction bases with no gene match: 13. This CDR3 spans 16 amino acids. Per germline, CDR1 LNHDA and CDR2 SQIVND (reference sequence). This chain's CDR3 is CASSPWTGSYGYEQYF. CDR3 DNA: TGTGCCAGTAGTCCCTGGACAGGATCTTACGGCTACGAGCAGTACTTC.

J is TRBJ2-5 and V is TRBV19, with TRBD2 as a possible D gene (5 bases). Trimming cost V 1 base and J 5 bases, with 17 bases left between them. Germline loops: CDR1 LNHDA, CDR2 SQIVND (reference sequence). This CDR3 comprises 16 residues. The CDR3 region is CASSIASKGGVETQYF. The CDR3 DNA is TGTGCCAGTAGTATAGCTAGCAAAGGTGGGGTGGAGACCCAGTACTTC.

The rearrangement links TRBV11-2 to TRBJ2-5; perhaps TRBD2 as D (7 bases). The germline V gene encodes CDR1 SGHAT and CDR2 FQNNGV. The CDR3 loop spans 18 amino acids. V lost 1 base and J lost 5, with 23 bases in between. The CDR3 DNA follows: TGTGCCAGCAGCTTAGGCCGCATGGGGGGGCTCTTCGTGGAGACCCAGTACTTC. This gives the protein CASSLGRMGGLFVETQYF.

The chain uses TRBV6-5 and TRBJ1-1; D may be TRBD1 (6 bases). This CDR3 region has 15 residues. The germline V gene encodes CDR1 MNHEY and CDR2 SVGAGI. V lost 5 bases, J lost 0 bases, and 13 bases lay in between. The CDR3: CASSRGGAVNTEAFF. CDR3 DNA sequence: TGTGCCAGCAGTCGGGGGGGGGCGGTGAACACTGAAGCTTTCTTT.

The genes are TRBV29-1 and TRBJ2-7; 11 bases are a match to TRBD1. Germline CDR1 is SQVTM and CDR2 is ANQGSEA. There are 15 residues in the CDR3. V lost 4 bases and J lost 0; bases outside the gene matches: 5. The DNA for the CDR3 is TGCAGCGTTGCGACCGGGACAGGGGGCTCCTACGAGCAGTACTTC. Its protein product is CSVATGTGGSYEQYF.

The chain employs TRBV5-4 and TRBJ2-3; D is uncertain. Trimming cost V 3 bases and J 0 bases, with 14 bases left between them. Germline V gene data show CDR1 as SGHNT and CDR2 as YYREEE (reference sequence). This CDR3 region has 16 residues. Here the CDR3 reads CASSSEVTSSTDTQYF. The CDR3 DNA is TGTGCCAGCAGCTCTGAAGTCACTTCTAGCACAGATACGCAGTATTTT.

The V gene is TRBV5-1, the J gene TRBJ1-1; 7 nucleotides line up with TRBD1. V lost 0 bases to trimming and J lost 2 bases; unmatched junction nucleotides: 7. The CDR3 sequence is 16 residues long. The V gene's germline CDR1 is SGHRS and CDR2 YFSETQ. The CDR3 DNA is TGCGCCAGCAGCTTGGGAAAGGGGGCAAGTAACACTGAAGCTTTCTTT. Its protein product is CASSLGKGASNTEAFF.

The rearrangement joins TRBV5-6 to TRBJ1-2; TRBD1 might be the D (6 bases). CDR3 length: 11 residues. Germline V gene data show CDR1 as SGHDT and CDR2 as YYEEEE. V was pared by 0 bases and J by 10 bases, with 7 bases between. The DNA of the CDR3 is TGTGCCAGCAGCTTGGCGGGACACTACACCTTC. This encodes CASSLAGHYTF.

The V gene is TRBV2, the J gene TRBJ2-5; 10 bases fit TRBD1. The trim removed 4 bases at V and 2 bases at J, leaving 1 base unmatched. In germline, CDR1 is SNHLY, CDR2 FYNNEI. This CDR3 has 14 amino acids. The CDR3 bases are TGTGCCAGCAGTGTGGGACAGGGGCAAGAGACCCAGTACTTC. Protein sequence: CASSVGQGQETQYF.

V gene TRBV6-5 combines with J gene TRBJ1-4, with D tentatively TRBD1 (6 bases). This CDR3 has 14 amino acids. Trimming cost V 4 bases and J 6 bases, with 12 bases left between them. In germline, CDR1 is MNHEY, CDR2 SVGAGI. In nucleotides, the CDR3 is TGTGCCAGCAGTTTCAGGGGCTCCTATGAAAAACTGTTTTTT. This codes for CASSFRGSYEKLFF.

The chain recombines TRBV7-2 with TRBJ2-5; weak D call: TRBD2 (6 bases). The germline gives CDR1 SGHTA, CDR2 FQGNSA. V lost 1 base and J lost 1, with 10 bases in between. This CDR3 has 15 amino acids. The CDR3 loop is CASSLVARGQETQYF. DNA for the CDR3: TGTGCCAGCAGCTTAGTCGCGCGGGGCCAAGAGACCCAGTACTTC.